One and the same sample provided the 23 T cell receptor beta chains below, sequenced in a study of metastatic and nonmetastatic thyroid tumors. Using MiXCR, TCRdb reanalyzed the PCR reads. Of about 40,000 clones listed, approximately 15% are singletons. The entire patient cohort was treatment-naive prior to thyroid surgery. The sample consisted of blood. Source of these receptors: a female donor with papillary thyroid cancer or a benign thyroid nodule (not recorded which). Some clones in this sample may be carry-over from other donors' samples.

This clone was recorded at least ten times. The chain employs TRBV3-1 and TRBJ2-5; D is uncertain. The CDR3 contains 14 residues. Germline V lookup: CDR1 LGHDT, CDR2 YNNKEL (reference sequence). V lost 2 bases and J 5 bases, leaving 12 bases between the germline ends. CDR3 in DNA: TGTGCCAGCAGCCAATTTTCCGCGGTGGAGACCCAGTACTTC. Its translation is CASSQFSAVETQYF.

This clone turned up a few times. This may stem from a read error, because a much larger clone lies one nucleotide away. The chain employs TRBV28 and TRBJ1-3; D is perhaps TRBD1 (6 bases). The CDR3 is made up of 16 amino acids. Trimming took off 8 bases at V and 6 bases at J, with 23 bases between the two ends. Germline V gene sequence: CDR1 MDHEN, CDR2 SYDVKM. CDR3 amino acids: CASGPPGRGPVNTIYF. The CDR3 bases are TGTGCCAGCGGTCCACCGGGCAGGGGACCTGTAAACACCATATATTTT.

This clone appeared many times. CDR3 region: CASSPTGNGYTF. The CDR3 bases are TGTGCCAGCAGCCCAACAGGGAATGGCTACACCTTC. The chain couples TRBV27 to TRBJ1-2, with TRBD1 as a possible D gene (6 bases). This CDR3 contains 12 residues. Germline V CDR1 and CDR2: MNHEY, SMNVEV (reference sequence). V dropped 6 bases and J dropped 6 bases, with 11 bases sitting between them.

This clone was seen at least ten times. This chain links TRBV27 with TRBJ1-2, with a weak D call TRBD1 (5 bases). Germline lookup yields CDR1 MNHEY and CDR2 SMNVEV (reference sequence). The CDR3 length is 13 residues. Trimming cost V 4 bases and J 7 bases, with 13 bases left between them. The CDR3 protein is CASSSGPTSGYTF. The CDR3 region has the DNA TGTGCCAGCAGTTCAGGGCCGACGAGTGGCTACACCTTC.

The rearrangement joins TRBV11-1 to TRBJ1-1; D ambiguous. CDR3 length equals 16 residues. Germline CDR1 SGHAT, CDR2 FQDESV (reference sequence). V lost 1 base and J lost 4, with 16 bases in between. CDR3 sequence reads: CASSLGQFFSCTEAFF. The CDR3, as DNA: TGTGCCAGCAGCTTAGGTCAGTTCTTTAGCTGCACTGAAGCTTTCTTT.

In this sample, this clone turned up many times. The V gene is TRBV7-3, the J gene TRBJ2-2; 10 nucleotides agree with TRBD2. V trimming: 1 base; J trimming: 5 bases; junction bases outside the gene matches: 7. The germline CDR1 and CDR2 sequences are SGHTA and FQGTGA. The CDR3 has 17 amino acids. The CDR3 reads CASSLRSGRGRTGELFF. DNA for the CDR3: TGTGCCAGCAGCTTAAGGAGCGGGAGGGGACGGACCGGGGAGCTGTTTTTT.

The chain carries TRBV30 and TRBJ2-7; TRBD1 is a possible D gene (5 bases). The CDR3 loop spans 12 amino acids. Germline CDR1 GTSNPN, CDR2 SVGIG (reference sequence). The ends were cut back, 2 bases at V and 7 bases at J, with 12 bases in the middle. CDR3 coding DNA: TGTGCCTGGAGTCTAGGGGCTGGTGAGCAGTACTTC. Encoded protein: CAWSLGAGEQYF. The full variable domain, completed using reference TRBV30 and TRBJ2-7, is SQTIHQWPATLVQPVGSPLSLECTVEGTSNPNLYWYRQAAGRGLQLLFYSVGIGQISSEVPQNLSASRPQDRQFILSSKKLLLSDSGFYLCAWSLGAGEQYFGPGTRLTVT.

As to this clone: Germline and junction disagree at one end, which may indicate a read error. The chain links TRBV25-1 to TRBJ1-2; D ambiguous. CDR1 and CDR2 from the germline V gene are MGHDK and SYGVNS. The CDR3 is made up of 14 amino acids. The DNA for the CDR3 is TGTGCAAGCAGGACCTTTGGAGGGAATTATGGCTACACCTTC. Protein sequence: CASRTFGGNYGYTF.

This clone was recorded at least ten times. V is TRBV2 and J is TRBJ1-1; D unresolved. The CDR3 totals 14 residues. Trimming removed 6 bases at V and 2 bases at J, with 13 bases between. The germline CDR1 and CDR2 sequences are SNHLY and FYNNEI. The CDR3 DNA reads as TGTGCCAGCAGCGAAACACTTTTAAACACTGAAGCTTTCTTT. This sequence encodes CASSETLLNTEAFF.

This clone was counted ten times or more. This chain links TRBV29-1 with TRBJ2-2, with 8 bases aligning to TRBD2. The CDR3 sequence is 15 residues long. Germline CDR1 reads SQVTM; CDR2 reads ANQGSEA. V dropped 2 bases and J dropped 0; count of bases not matched to a gene: 2. The CDR3 DNA reads TGCAGCGTTGAAATGCGGGAGGCGAACACCGGGGAGCTGTTTTTT. It codes for CSVEMREANTGELFF.

A single count supports this clone. Being one base from a much bigger clone, this may be a read error. Here the CDR3 omits its conserved ending phenylalanine or tryptophan, so a read error is the likely source. The rearrangement joins TRBV11-2 to TRBJ2-5, with 11 positions matching TRBD2. Germline loops: CDR1 SGHAT, CDR2 FQNNGV. This CDR3 region has 16 residues. V dropped 4 bases and J dropped 3; count of bases not matched to a gene: 7. This CDR3 is CASSSRPTSGEETQYL. In nucleotides, the CDR3 is TGTGCCAGCAGCTCCCGACCGACTAGCGGGGAAGAGACCCAGTACTTG.

This clone was seen ten or more times. V and J are TRBV5-6 and TRBJ2-3, with 8 bases that match TRBD1. The CDR3 is 15 amino acids. J was trimmed by 0 bases and V by 3 bases; bases with no gene match: 3. The V gene's germline CDR1 is SGHDT and CDR2 YYEEEE. The CDR3 nucleotides are TGTGCCAGCAGCTGGACAGGGTTTAGCACAGATACGCAGTATTTT. Translation: CASSWTGFSTDTQYF. Looking up the rest from reference TRBV5-6 and TRBJ2-3 gives the full variable domain: DAGVTQSPTHLIKTRGQQVTLRCSPKSGHDTVSWYQQALGQGPQFIFQYYEEEERQRGNFPDRFSGHQFPNYSSELNVNALLLGDSALYLCASSWTGFSTDTQYFGPGTRLTVL.

This clone was recorded many times. This chain connects TRBV19 to TRBJ2-7, with D tentatively TRBD2 (7 bases). Germline lookup yields CDR1 LNHDA and CDR2 SQIVND (reference sequence). V lost 3 bases and J lost 5, with 32 bases in between. The CDR3 consists of 20 residues. The CDR3 DNA reads as TGTGCCAGTAGTATTAGGGGGGGACCGCAGGACAAGAGGCGGTTAGACGAGCAGTACTTC. Protein product: CASSIRGGPQDKRRLDEQYF. Combining the CDR3 with reference TRBV19 and TRBJ2-7 gives the whole variable domain DGGITQSPKYLFRKEGQNVTLSCEQNLNHDAMYWYRQDPGQGLRLIYYSQIVNDFQKGDIAEGYSVSREKKESFPLTVTSAQKNPTAFYLCASSIRGGPQDKRRLDEQYFGPGTRLTVT.

This clone was seen repeatedly, ten times or more. The chain links TRBV6-1 to TRBJ1-2, with D maybe TRBD1 (6 bases). The CDR3 consists of 13 residues. In germline, CDR1 is MNHNS, CDR2 SASEGT. V lost 2 bases, J lost 7 bases, and 11 bases lay in between. The CDR3 loop reads CASSERGGGGYTF. The CDR3 DNA reads TGTGCCAGCAGTGAACGGGGGGGCGGTGGCTACACCTTC.

The sample holds a few counts of this clone. This chain links TRBV6-1 with TRBJ1-5, with D possibly matching TRBD2 (6 bases). The tail of the sequence fits TRBJ2-3 better, so the J call may be wrong. CDR3 length: 14 residues. The germline V gene encodes CDR1 MNHNS and CDR2 SASEGT. DNA of the CDR3: TGTGCCAGCAGTGAACAGGGCGGGAATCAGCACCAGTATTTT. Amino acids: CASSEQGGNQHQYF.

This chain links TRBV11-2 with TRBJ2-7; TRBD2 might be the D (5 bases). Germline V lookup: CDR1 SGHAT, CDR2 FQNNGV. CDR3 length: 15 amino acids. Trimming stripped 7 bases from V and 0 bases from J, with 16 bases between. The CDR3 region is CASIPLLRVSYEQYF. CDR3 DNA: TGTGCCAGCATCCCTCTTTTGCGGGTCTCCTACGAGCAGTACTTC.

This clone was recorded at least ten times. The chain recombines TRBV10-3 with TRBJ2-1; D unclear. There are 14 residues in the CDR3. V lost 4 bases, J lost 0 bases, and 7 bases lay in between. CDR1 ENHRY and CDR2 SYGVKD come from the germline V gene. The CDR3 bases are TGTGCCATCAGTGGGATTTCCTCCTACAATGAGCAGTTCTTC. It codes for CAISGISSYNEQFF.

This chain links TRBV6-2 or TRBV6-3 with TRBJ2-1, with 7 bases lining up with TRBD2. Germline loops: CDR1 MNHEY, CDR2 SVGEGT. The CDR3 length is 17 residues. Trimming cost V 2 bases and J 0 bases; bases outside gene matches: 7. CDR3 residues: CASSYLAVATSYNEQFF. CDR3 bases: TGTGCCAGCAGTTACCTAGCGGTTGCCACCTCCTACAATGAGCAGTTCTTC.

With respect to this clone: The junction departs from germline at one end; a sequencing error may be responsible. The chain joins TRBV3-1 to TRBJ2-5, with 12 bases aligning to TRBD2. Germline V gives CDR1 LGHDT, CDR2 YNNKEL (reference sequence). CDR3 length: 19 amino acids. Here the CDR3 DNA reads TGTGCCAGCATCCAAGAACGGGGGGCGACTAGCGGGAGTCGGGAGACCCAGTACTTC. Translating gives CASIQERGATSGSRETQYF.

This clone was detected ten times or more. The rearrangement joins TRBV9 to TRBJ1-1; D is perhaps TRBD1 (5 bases). In germline, CDR1 is SGDLS, CDR2 YYNGEE. The germline V and J ends were trimmed by 4 bases and 4 bases, with 8 bases remaining between them. The CDR3 consists of 12 residues. Here the CDR3 reads CASSTGGTEAFF. The DNA for the CDR3 is TGTGCCAGCAGCACTGGGGGCACTGAAGCTTTCTTT.

This clone was counted at least ten times. The gene calls are TRBV12-3 or TRBV12-4 and TRBJ1-1, with 7 nucleotides matching TRBD1. CDR3 length: 13 amino acids. V lost 5 bases to trimming and J lost 1 base; unmatched junction nucleotides: 1. CDR3 protein: CASSGTANTEAFF. The CDR3 DNA reads as TGTGCCAGCAGTGGGACAGCGAACACTGAAGCTTTCTTT.

The sample holds many counts of this clone. This rearrangement joins TRBV4-1 to TRBJ2-1; D unresolved. The CDR3 loop spans 13 amino acids. Trimming shortened V by 0 bases and J by 7 bases, and 7 bases separated the two germline ends. The germline CDR1 and CDR2 sequences are MGHRA and YSYEKL. The CDR3 bases are TGCGCCAGCAGCCAAGAATCGCGGAATGAGCAGTTCTTC. Translation gives CASSQESRNEQFF.

The chain links TRBV19 to TRBJ1-5, with TRBD1 identical over 9 bases. The trim removed 11 bases at V and 5 bases at J, leaving 13 bases unmatched. The length of the CDR3 is 15 residues. Germline CDR1 reads LNHDA; CDR2 reads SQIVND (reference sequence). The CDR3 DNA sequence: TGTGCCGCGGGGACAGGGCCCCATCCTTATCAGCCCCAGCATTTT. This encodes CAAGTGPHPYQPQHF. The full variable domain, its missing parts supplied by reference TRBV19 and TRBJ1-5, is DGGITQSPKYLFRKEGQNVTLSCEQNLNHDAMYWYRQDPGQGLRLIYYSQIVNDFQKGDIAEGYSVSREKKESFPLTVTSAQKNPTAFYLCAAGTGPHPYQPQHFGDGTRLSIL.